This TCR beta chain was retrieved from a study of OX40 agonist ivuxolimab in advanced cancers. In germline, CDR1 is LNHDA, CDR2 SQIVND (reference sequence). The CDR3 sequence is 15 residues long. V lost 6 bases, J lost 1 base, and 8 bases stayed unmatched. Study findings and constraints: Among the lowest peripheral clonal expansion occurred in 0.1-3.0 mg/kg partial responders.

A remark on this clone: Antigen unknown.

Profiled with immunoSEQ multiplex PCR; TCRdb holds only in-frame clones, not every one. The sample contains about 55,000 clones, approximately 84% of which appear only once. Sequencing used CD4+ or CD8+ T cells sorted from blood, obtained in a trial of the OX40 agonist ivuxolimab. This clonotype was sampled from an adult with an advanced solid tumor such as melanoma, head and neck, liver or kidney cancer. The chain has TRBV19 and TRBJ2-5; 7 bases fit TRBD1. The CDR3 DNA sequence: TGTGCCAGTAGCCTGGGGACAGTCCCCCAAGAGACCCAGTACTTC. Protein sequence: CASSLGTVPQETQYF.